This TCR beta chain was identified in a study of T cells in Graves' hyperthyroidism and ophthalmopathy. Findings and caveats of the study: In the blood, most expanded thyroid clonotypes above 0.001 appeared as well. Ophthalmopathy was told apart from stable hyperthyroidism by a 13 V-J model.

Regions amplified from RNA transcripts were the TCR beta CDR3 regions. Researchers ran a first-round RT-PCR on the TCR CDR3 using the HTBI primer set. TCRdb itself ran the multiplex PCR reads through MiXCR, one entry per CDR3 protein. The sample has around 500,000 distinct CDR3 sequences; roughly 23% are singletons. CDR3 size: 15 residues. The V gene's germline CDR1 is SGHRS and CDR2 YFSETQ. J was trimmed by 7 bases and V by 4 bases; bases with no gene match: 13. In this sample, this clonotype turned up a few times. The antigen is not known. Among ophthalmopathy patients, the Clinical Activity Score reached at least 3, the NOSPECS grade reached at least 4, and duration remained under 3 months. Diagnosis relied on clinical symptoms, serum thyroxine and TRAb, thyroid ultrasound and orbital computed tomography.

What was sequenced was blood. This receptor was taken from a woman aged 70-85 years with Graves' ophthalmopathy. V usage is TRBV5-1 and J usage is TRBJ1-2, with 7 nucleotides matching TRBD1. The CDR3 sequence is CASSTPTGTVSGYTF. The CDR3 DNA reads as TGCGCCAGCAGCACGCCCACGGGGACAGTCAGTGGCTACACCTTC.